This paragraph covers one T cell receptor beta chain sequence. Authors' data handling: Scientists estimated how many nucleated cells there were by amplifying reference gene primers. The table came from immunoSEQ multiplex PCR; TCRdb's copy has only in-frame clones and leaves some out. That table gives V, J and clone size, and the DNA gave D and trimming. The profile shows approximately 530,000 clones, about 88% of them singletons. The record originates from a study of blood T cell repertoires in COVID-19. Study as a whole: From T cells, B-cell-depleted T cells, or PBMCs came the material, which was cDNA or gDNA.

Seattle enrolled patients during active infection and tracked them longitudinally. Source material: peripheral blood. The clonotype was recovered from a woman aged 50 to 60 with COVID-19, enrolled during active disease.

The CDR3 DNA follows: TGTGCCAGCAGCTCCGGGCCCCAGGGGGCGGCCTACGAGCAGTACTTC. Residues: CASSSGPQGAAYEQYF. The rearrangement joins TRBV5-6 to TRBJ2-7; TRBD1 matches 8 bases. The germline gives CDR1 SGHDT, CDR2 YYEEEE. The junction had 10 bases not matched to a gene; V was cut back by 3 bases and J by 2 bases. The CDR3 loop spans 16 amino acids.